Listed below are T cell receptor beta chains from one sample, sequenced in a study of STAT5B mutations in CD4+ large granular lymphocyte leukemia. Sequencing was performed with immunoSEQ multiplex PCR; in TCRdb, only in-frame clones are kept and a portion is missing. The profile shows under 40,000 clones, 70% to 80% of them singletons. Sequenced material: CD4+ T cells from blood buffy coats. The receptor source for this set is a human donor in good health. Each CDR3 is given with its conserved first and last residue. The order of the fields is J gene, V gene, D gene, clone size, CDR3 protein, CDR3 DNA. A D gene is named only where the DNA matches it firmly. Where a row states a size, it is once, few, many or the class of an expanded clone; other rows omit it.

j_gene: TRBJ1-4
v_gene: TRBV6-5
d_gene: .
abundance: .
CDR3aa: CASRGRGGNNEKLFF
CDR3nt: TGTGCCAGCAGGGGCCGGGGGGGCAATAATGAAAAACTGTTTTTT

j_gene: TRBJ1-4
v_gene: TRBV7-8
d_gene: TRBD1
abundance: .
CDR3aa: CASSRLQGLGEKLFF
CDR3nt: TGTGCCAGCAGCCGGTTACAGGGGTTGGGTGAAAAACTGTTTTTT

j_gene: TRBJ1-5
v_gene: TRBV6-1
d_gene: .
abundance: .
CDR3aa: CASSELADSNQPQHF
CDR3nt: TGTGCCAGCAGTGAACTGGCAGATAGCAATCAGCCCCAGCATTTT

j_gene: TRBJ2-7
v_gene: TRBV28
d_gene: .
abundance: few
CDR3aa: CASSLSDRSYEQYF
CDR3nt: TGTGCCAGCAGTTTATCCGACAGGTCCTACGAGCAGTACTTC

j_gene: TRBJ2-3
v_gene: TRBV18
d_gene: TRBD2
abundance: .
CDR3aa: CASSPGTSATDTQYF
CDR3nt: TGTGCCAGCTCACCAGGGACTAGCGCCACAGATACGCAGTATTTT

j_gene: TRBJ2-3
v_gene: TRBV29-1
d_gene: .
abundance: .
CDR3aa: CSVVEQGRSDTQYF
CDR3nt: TGCAGCGTTGTGGAGCAGGGCAGGTCAGATACGCAGTATTTT

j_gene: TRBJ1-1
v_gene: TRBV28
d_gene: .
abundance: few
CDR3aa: CASSSPPMAFF
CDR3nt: TGTGCCAGCAGCTCCCCCCCAATGGCTTTCTTT

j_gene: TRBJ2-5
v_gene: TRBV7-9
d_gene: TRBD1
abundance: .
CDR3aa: CASSLGPGGQETQYF
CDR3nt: TGTGCCAGCAGCTTAGGACCAGGGGGCCAAGAGACCCAGTACTTC

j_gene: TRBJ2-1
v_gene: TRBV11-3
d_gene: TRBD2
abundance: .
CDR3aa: CASSLEVAGGNEQFF
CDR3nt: TGTGCCAGCAGCTTAGAAGTAGCGGGGGGAAATGAGCAGTTCTTC

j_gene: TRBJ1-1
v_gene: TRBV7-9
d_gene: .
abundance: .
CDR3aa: CASSLAYGYSGTEAFF
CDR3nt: TGTGCCAGCAGCTTAGCGTACGGCTATTCGGGCACTGAAGCTTTCTTT

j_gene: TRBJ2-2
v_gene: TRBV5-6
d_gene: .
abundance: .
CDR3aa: CASSRDSYGELFF
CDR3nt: TGTGCCAGCAGTCGCGACTCTTACGGGGAGCTGTTTTTT

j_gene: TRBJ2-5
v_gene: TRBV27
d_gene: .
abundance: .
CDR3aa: CASSLRGWGGGYETQYF
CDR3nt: TGTGCCAGCAGTTTAAGGGGTTGGGGCGGGGGCTATGAGACCCAGTACTTC

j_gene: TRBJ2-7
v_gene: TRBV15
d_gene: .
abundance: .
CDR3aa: CATSRGLGEQYF
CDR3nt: TGTGCCACCAGCAGAGGATTGGGCGAGCAGTACTTC

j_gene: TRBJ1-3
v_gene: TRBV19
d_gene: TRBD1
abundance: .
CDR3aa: CASSNRDSSSGNTIYF
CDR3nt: TGTGCCAGTAGTAACCGGGACAGCAGCTCTGGAAACACCATATATTTT

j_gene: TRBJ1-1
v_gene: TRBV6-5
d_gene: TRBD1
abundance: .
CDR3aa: CASSYRTGNTEAFF
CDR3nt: TGTGCCAGCAGTTACAGGACAGGGAACACTGAAGCTTTCTTT

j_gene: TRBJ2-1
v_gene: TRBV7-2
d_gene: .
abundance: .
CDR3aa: CASSLAEGGAYNEQFF
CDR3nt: TGTGCCAGCAGCTTAGCGGAGGGGGGCGCCTACAATGAGCAGTTCTTC

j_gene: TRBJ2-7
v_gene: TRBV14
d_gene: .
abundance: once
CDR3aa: CASSLRDFWDEQYF
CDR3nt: TGTGCCAGCAGCCTACGGGACTTCTGGGACGAGCAGTACTTC

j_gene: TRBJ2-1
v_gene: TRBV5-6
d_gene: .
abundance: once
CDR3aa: CASSPRASSYNEQFF
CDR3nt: TGTGCCAGCAGCCCGAGGGCTAGCTCCTACAATGAGCAGTTCTTC

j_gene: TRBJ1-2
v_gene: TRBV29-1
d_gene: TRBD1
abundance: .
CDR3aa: CSARTPTGAKMGDGYTF
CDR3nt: TGCAGCGCGCGTACCCCGACAGGGGCGAAGATGGGAGATGGCTACACCTTC

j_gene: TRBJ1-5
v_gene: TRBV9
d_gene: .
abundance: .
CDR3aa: CASSAMIESNQPQHF
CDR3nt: TGTGCCAGCAGCGCAATGATAGAGAGCAATCAGCCCCAGCATTTT

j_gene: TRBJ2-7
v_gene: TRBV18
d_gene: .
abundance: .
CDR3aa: CASSPGGRAYEQYF
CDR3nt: TGTGCCAGCTCACCGGGAGGCAGGGCCTACGAGCAGTACTTC

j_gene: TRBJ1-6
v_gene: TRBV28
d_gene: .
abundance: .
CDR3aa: CASSLMNNSPLHF
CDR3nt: TGTGCCAGCAGTTTAATGAATAACTCCCCCCTCCACTTT

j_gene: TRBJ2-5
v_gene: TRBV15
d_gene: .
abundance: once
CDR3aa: CATSRGPGGLGETQYF
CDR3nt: TGTGCCACCAGCAGAGGTCCCGGGGGGCTCGGAGAGACCCAGTACTTC

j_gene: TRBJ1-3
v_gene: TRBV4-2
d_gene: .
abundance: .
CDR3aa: CASSQDPLTSGNTIYF
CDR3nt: TGTGCCAGCAGCCAAGACCCCCTAACCTCTGGAAACACCATATATTTT